Below, 25 T cell receptor beta chains from the same sample are listed, as sequenced in a study of shared clonotypes between healthy human individuals. Clones were sequenced by immunoSEQ multiplex PCR, and TCRdb holds only the in-frame ones, with some missing. This sample has some 2,100,000 clones; approximately 94% occur once, and the top ten carry more than 0.1%. Sequenced material: naive CD4+ T cells sorted from blood. The subset here: CD45RA+ positively selected. All receptors come from a man between 18 and 35 years old in good health.

The rearrangement joins TRBV10-3 to TRBJ2-5; no reliable D call. V was trimmed by 5 bases and J by 4 bases, leaving 11 bases between them. Germline V gene data show CDR1 as ENHRY and CDR2 as SYGVKD. This CDR3 comprises 13 residues. CDR3 sequence (DNA): TGTGCCATCAGTCCATCCCACGTAGAGACCCAGTACTTC. It translates to CAISPSHVETQYF.

Points on this clone: This CDR3 is also generated by other DNA sequences in the sample. The CDR3 loop is CASSYSTGEQYF. CDR3 DNA sequence: TGTGCCAGCAGTTACTCGACCGGGGAGCAGTACTTC. The chain is built from TRBV6-5 and TRBJ2-7; D is unresolved. V lost 0 bases to trimming and J lost 7 bases, with 7 bases between them. This CDR3 has 12 residues. Germline loops: CDR1 MNHEY, CDR2 SVGAGI.

This chain joins TRBV6-5 and TRBJ2-7; 7 bases agree with TRBD1. The CDR3 extends over 14 amino acids. Losses at the gene ends were 6 bases for V and 3 bases for J; bases not matched to a gene: 8. Germline-derived CDR1 and CDR2 are MNHEY and SVGAGI. Written as DNA, the CDR3 is TGTGCCAGCAGGAGGGACAGCATGAACTACGAGCAGTACTTC. Its translation is CASRRDSMNYEQYF.

V is TRBV11-2 and J is TRBJ1-1, with D possibly being TRBD1 (5 bases). The germline CDR1 and CDR2 sequences are SGHAT and FQNNGV. This CDR3 spans 13 amino acids. Trimming stripped 6 bases from V and 5 bases from J, with 13 bases between. CDR3 amino acids: CASSSNWGTEAFF. Here the CDR3 DNA reads TGTGCCAGCAGTTCAAACTGGGGGACTGAAGCTTTCTTT.

This chain's CDR3 is CASSRRLAGVSEQFF. In DNA form, the CDR3 reads TGTGCCAGCAGCCGCCGACTAGCGGGAGTTAGTGAGCAGTTCTTC. This rearrangement joins TRBV5-4 to TRBJ2-1; TRBD2 matches 12 bases. Germline assignment: CDR1 SGHNT and CDR2 YYREEE (reference sequence). The CDR3 extends over 15 amino acids. Trimming took 4 bases from V and 9 from J; bases not matched to a gene: 8.

J is TRBJ2-1 and V is TRBV5-1; D ambiguous. There are 15 residues in the CDR3. Between the trimmed V and J ends, which lost 1 base and 8 bases, there was a span of 16 bases. Per the germline V gene, CDR1 is SGHRS and CDR2 is YFSETQ. This CDR3 reads CASSLPSAASDEQFF. The CDR3 coding sequence is TGCGCCAGCAGCTTGCCCAGCGCAGCCTCCGATGAGCAGTTCTTC.

The chain joins TRBV18 to TRBJ2-7; 7 nucleotides match TRBD1. The CDR3 has 13 residues. Germline-derived CDR1 and CDR2 are KGHSH and LQKENI. With V trimmed by 3 bases and J by 6 bases, 5 bases remained unmatched. DNA of the CDR3: TGTGCCAGCTCACCGTTTCCAGGGGGCGAGCAGTACTTC. Amino acids: CASSPFPGGEQYF.

This clone was detected a few times. The V gene is TRBV5-6, the J gene TRBJ2-5; 8 bases fit TRBD2. The CDR3 sequence is 14 residues long. V dropped 3 bases and J dropped 3; count of bases not matched to a gene: 4. CDR1 SGHDT and CDR2 YYEEEE come from the germline V gene. The CDR3 here is CASSSLAGKETQYF. The CDR3 DNA reads TGTGCCAGCAGCTCCTTAGCGGGGAAAGAGACCCAGTACTTC.

The V gene is TRBV10-3, the J gene TRBJ1-1; no clear D gene. Germline assignment: CDR1 ENHRY and CDR2 SYGVKD. V was cut by 3 bases and J by 3 bases, with 8 bases left in between. This CDR3 has 13 amino acids. The CDR3: CAISDVGDTEAFF. The CDR3 nucleotides are TGTGCCATCAGTGACGTCGGGGACACTGAAGCTTTCTTT.

The chain uses TRBV6-6 and TRBJ1-3; the D gene is possibly TRBD1 (6 bases). The CDR3 loop spans 15 amino acids. V was cut by 6 bases and J by 0 bases, with 12 bases left in between. The germline gives CDR1 MNHNY, CDR2 SVGAGI (reference sequence). DNA of the CDR3: TGTGCCAGCAGGGACGGACAGAGCTCTGGAAACACCATATATTTT. This encodes CASRDGQSSGNTIYF.

The chain combines TRBV9 with TRBJ1-4; D perhaps matches TRBD1 (5 bases). Germline V CDR1 and CDR2: SGDLS, YYNGEE. This CDR3 contains 14 residues. Deletions cut 3 bases from V and 0 bases from J, with 6 bases between. CDR3 DNA sequence: TGTGCCAGCAGCGCAGGGTCAACTAATGAAAAACTGTTTTTT. This sequence encodes CASSAGSTNEKLFF.

The rearrangement uses TRBV19 and TRBJ1-1; 8 positions agree with TRBD1. This CDR3 comprises 15 residues. V lost 4 bases and J lost 4; bases outside the gene matches: 8. Germline V CDR1 and CDR2: LNHDA, SQIVND (reference sequence). The CDR3 here is CASSKGQALGTEAFF. CDR3 DNA sequence: TGTGCCAGTAGTAAGGGACAGGCTTTGGGCACTGAAGCTTTCTTT.

The chain is built from TRBV9 and TRBJ1-3, with unresolved D. Looked up from germline, CDR1 is SGDLS and CDR2 is YYNGEE. CDR3 length: 17 amino acids. Trimming took off 0 bases at V and 0 bases at J, with 13 bases between the two ends. CDR3 in DNA: TGTGCCAGCAGCGTAGTAATCACGTTCGCCTCTGGAAACACCATATATTTT. The encoded protein is CASSVVITFASGNTIYF.

This clone was counted only a few times. The V call is TRBV28, the J call TRBJ1-6; the D is unclear. V shed 6 bases and J shed 9 bases, with 12 bases lying between them. Germline V CDR1 and CDR2: MDHEN, SYDVKM. The CDR3 runs 13 residues. CDR3 nucleotide sequence: TGTGCCAGCAGCTGGGAAGGGATTTCACCCCTCCACTTT. Protein sequence: CASSWEGISPLHF.

CDR3 amino acids: CASGFSGLMNTGELFF. CDR3 bases: TGCGCCAGCGGATTCTCGGGACTTATGAACACCGGGGAGCTGTTTTTT. The rearrangement joins TRBV5-1 to TRBJ2-2; TRBD2 is a possible D gene (6 bases). Germline CDR1 SGHRS, CDR2 YFSETQ. V shed 7 bases and J shed 1 base, with 17 bases lying between them. The length of the CDR3 is 16 residues.

The genes are TRBV7-2 and TRBJ2-2; D remains unclear. CDR3 size: 13 residues. Germline CDR1 is SGHTA and CDR2 is FQGNSA. Trimming stripped 2 bases from V and 6 bases from J, with 7 bases between. The CDR3 DNA reads TGTGCCAGCAGCTTAAATGTGGCCGGGGAGCTGTTTTTT. Translating gives CASSLNVAGELFF.

The V call is TRBV5-4, the J call TRBJ2-7; D unclear. V lost 3 bases and J lost 4, with 17 bases in between. The CDR3 is 15 amino acids. CDR1 and CDR2 from the germline V gene are SGHNT and YYREEE (reference sequence). The CDR3 bases are TGTGCCAGCAGCTCCCAGACCCGAGAACTTTACGAGCAGTACTTC. This encodes CASSSQTRELYEQYF.

This sequence joins TRBV11-2 and TRBJ1-1, with D possibly TRBD1 on 6 matching bases. The CDR3 consists of 15 residues. Germline lookup yields CDR1 SGHAT and CDR2 FQNNGV. V was cut by 5 bases and J by 4 bases, with 17 bases left in between. Written as DNA, the CDR3 is TGTGCCAGCAGCCCCGTCACGGGGGCGGGCACTGAAGCTTTCTTT. It translates to CASSPVTGAGTEAFF.

The chain is built from TRBV7-2 and TRBJ1-4, with 9 bases that match TRBD1. This CDR3 contains 14 residues. CDR1 is SGHTA, CDR2 FQGNSA, per germline. V shed 5 bases and J 8 bases; nucleotides not matched to a gene: 6. In DNA, the CDR3 is TGTGCCAGCAGCCAGGGACAGGGACAAGAAAAACTGTTTTTT. This codes for CASSQGQGQEKLFF.

The J gene is TRBJ2-3, the V gene TRBV10-1, with TRBD2 matching 9 bases. The CDR3 runs to 16 residues. After removal of 0 bases from V and 1 base from J, the junction contained 2 bases not matched to a gene. Germline V gives CDR1 WNHNN, CDR2 SYGVQD (reference sequence). CDR3 loop: CASSESSGRGTDTQYF. CDR3 nucleotide sequence: TGCGCCAGCAGTGAGTCTAGCGGGAGAGGCACAGATACGCAGTATTTT.

This clone is a singleton in its sample. The gene calls are TRBV10-3 and TRBJ2-3; D may be TRBD1 or TRBD2 (5 bases each). CDR1 ENHRY and CDR2 SYGVKD come from the germline V gene. V lost 5 bases to trimming and J lost 6 bases, with 9 bases between them. The CDR3 runs 12 residues. The CDR3 region is CAISKGDDTQYF. CDR3 sequence (DNA): TGTGCCATCAGTAAAGGGGACGATACGCAGTATTTT.

This clone was observed a single time. The V gene is TRBV4-2, the J gene TRBJ2-7, with 7 nucleotides matching TRBD2. The CDR3 runs to 14 residues. The germline CDR1 and CDR2 sequences are LGHNA and YNFKEQ. Trimming took 8 bases from V and 6 from J; bases not matched to a gene: 13. CDR3 in amino acids: CASGSGAGEIEQYF. The CDR3 DNA reads TGTGCCAGCGGGAGCGGGGCGGGAGAAATCGAGCAGTACTTC.

The chain is built from TRBV5-1 and TRBJ1-5; 7 nucleotides match TRBD1. This CDR3 contains 18 residues. Germline V CDR1 and CDR2: SGHRS, YFSETQ. With V trimmed by 0 bases and J by 0 bases, 9 bases remained unmatched. The CDR3 DNA reads TGCGCCAGCAGCTTGGTACAGGGGACGCTTTATAGCAATCAGCCCCAGCATTTT. This gives the protein CASSLVQGTLYSNQPQHF.

The chain employs TRBV7-3 and TRBJ2-1; a possible D gene is TRBD1 (6 bases). Germline values: CDR1 SGHTA, CDR2 FQGTGA. This CDR3 is built from 14 residues. V lost 2 bases, J lost 10 bases, and 15 bases lay in between. In DNA, the CDR3 is TGTGCCAGCAGCTTATCGAGGGACATACCAGAGCAGTTCTTC. As protein: CASSLSRDIPEQFF.

With respect to this clone: The sample has other DNA sequences that encode this CDR3 too. V and J are TRBV10-3 and TRBJ2-3, with 9 bases aligning to TRBD1. The CDR3 runs 14 residues. Germline V gene sequence: CDR1 ENHRY, CDR2 SYGVKD. The ends lost 6 bases at V and 0 bases at J; junction bases unmatched: 1. CDR3: CAIRDRGSTDTQYF. The CDR3 DNA reads as TGTGCCATCAGGGACAGGGGCAGCACAGATACGCAGTATTTT.